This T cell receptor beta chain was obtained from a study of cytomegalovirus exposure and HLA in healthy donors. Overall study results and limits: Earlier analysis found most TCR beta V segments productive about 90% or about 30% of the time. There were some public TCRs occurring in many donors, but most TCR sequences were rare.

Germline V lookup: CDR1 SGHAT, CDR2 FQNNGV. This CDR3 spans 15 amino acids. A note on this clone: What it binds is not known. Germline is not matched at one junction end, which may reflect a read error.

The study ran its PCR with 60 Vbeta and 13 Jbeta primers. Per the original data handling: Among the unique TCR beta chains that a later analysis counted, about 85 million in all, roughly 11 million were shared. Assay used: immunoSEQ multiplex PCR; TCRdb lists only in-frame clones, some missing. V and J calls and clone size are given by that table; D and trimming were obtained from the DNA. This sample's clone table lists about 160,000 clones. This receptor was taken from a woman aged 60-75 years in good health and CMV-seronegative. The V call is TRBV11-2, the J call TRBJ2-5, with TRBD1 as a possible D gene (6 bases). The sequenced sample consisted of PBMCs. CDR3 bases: TGTGCCAGCAGCTTAGAGGGGGCACCACACCCCTTAACACACTTC. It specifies CASSLEGAPHPLTHF.